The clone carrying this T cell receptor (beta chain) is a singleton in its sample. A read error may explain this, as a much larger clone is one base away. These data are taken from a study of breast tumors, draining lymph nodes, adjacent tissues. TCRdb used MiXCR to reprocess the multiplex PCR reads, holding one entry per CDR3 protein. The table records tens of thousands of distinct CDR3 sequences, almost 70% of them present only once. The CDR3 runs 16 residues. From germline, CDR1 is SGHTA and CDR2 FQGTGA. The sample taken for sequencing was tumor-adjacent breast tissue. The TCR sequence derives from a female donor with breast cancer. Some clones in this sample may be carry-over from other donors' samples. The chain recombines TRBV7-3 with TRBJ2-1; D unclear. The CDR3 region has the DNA TGTGCCGGCAGCTTTGGCCCCAGCGCCCAGCTCAATGAGCAGTTCTTC. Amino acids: CAGSFGPSAQLNEQFF.